These 17 T cell receptor beta chains originate from one sample sequenced in a study of control samples from healthy donors and cancer patients. Assay: immunoSEQ multiplex PCR; the TCRdb copy retains only in-frame clones and omits some. The sample gives about 120,000 clones, 88% of which show up once; less than 3.5% is in the top ten. Sequencing was carried out using blood. These receptors originate from a man aged 35 to 55 in good health.

The chain joins TRBV28 to TRBJ1-2; D gene ambiguous. V was shortened by 6 bases and J by 10 bases, with 18 bases between the two germline ends. The CDR3 totals 13 residues. In germline, CDR1 is MDHEN, CDR2 SYDVKM. The CDR3 protein is CASSSVAKRVYTF. DNA for the CDR3: TGTGCCAGCAGCTCGGTAGCCAAAAGAGTCTACACCTTC.

This clone was recorded once. The chain has TRBV6-5 and TRBJ1-1, with 8 bases matching TRBD1. This CDR3 has 14 residues. J was trimmed by 0 bases and V by 8 bases; bases with no gene match: 5. The germline CDR1 and CDR2 sequences are MNHEY and SVGAGI. CDR3 in amino acids: CASDRDRMNTEAFF. Written as DNA, the CDR3 is TGTGCCAGCGACCGGGACAGGATGAACACTGAAGCTTTCTTT.

The chain joins TRBV10-3 to TRBJ2-1; D may be TRBD1 or TRBD2 (5 bases each). The germline gives CDR1 ENHRY, CDR2 SYGVKD. V shed 4 bases and J shed 8 bases, with 15 bases lying between them. The CDR3 consists of 14 residues. The CDR3 here is CAISGGYTSDEQFF. DNA of the CDR3: TGTGCCATCAGTGGGGGGTATACAAGCGATGAGCAGTTCTTC.

This chain connects TRBV27 to TRBJ1-1; D possibly corresponds to TRBD1 (6 bases). Trimming pared 3 bases from V and 2 bases from J, leaving 16 bases between. This CDR3 comprises 16 residues. Germline assignment: CDR1 MNHEY and CDR2 SMNVEV (reference sequence). The CDR3 region has the DNA TGTGCCAGCAGTTTGAGGAGCCGGACAGCCAACACTGAAGCTTTCTTT. Amino acids: CASSLRSRTANTEAFF.

This chain links TRBV9 with TRBJ2-1, with D possibly TRBD1 on 6 matching bases. The germline V and J ends were trimmed by 0 bases and 6 bases, with 13 bases remaining between them. Germline V gives CDR1 SGDLS, CDR2 YYNGEE. This CDR3 is built from 15 residues. The CDR3 DNA reads as TGTGCCAGCAGCGTAGCTGGGGGCCCCTTCAATGAGCAGTTCTTC. Translation gives CASSVAGGPFNEQFF.

This rearrangement joins TRBV12-5 to TRBJ1-3; D not certain. The CDR3 totals 13 residues. From germline, CDR1 is LGHNT and CDR2 FRNRAP. Between the trimmed V and J ends, which lost 1 base and 1 base, there was a span of 2 bases. The CDR3 sequence is CASGLGSGNTIYF. The CDR3, as DNA: TGTGCTAGTGGTTTGGGATCTGGAAACACCATATATTTT. Based on the CDR3 plus reference TRBV12-5 and TRBJ1-3, the full variable domain is DARVTQTPRHKVTEMGQEVTMRCQPILGHNTVFWYRQTMMQGLELLAYFRNRAPLDDSGMPKDRFSAEMPDATLATLKIQPSEPRDSAVYFCASGLGSGNTIYFGEGSWLTVV.

The rearrangement links TRBV7-2 to TRBJ2-3; D possibly corresponds to TRBD2 (6 bases). The CDR3 length is 15 residues. CDR1 is SGHTA, CDR2 FQGNSA, per germline. V was cut by 5 bases and J by 0 bases, with 12 bases left in between. DNA of the CDR3: TGTGCCAGCAGCCGCCGGGACTGGAGCACAGATACGCAGTATTTT. This codes for CASSRRDWSTDTQYF.

This clone was observed a handful of times. The genes are TRBV7-9 and TRBJ2-1; the D gene is possibly TRBD2 (6 bases). The ends were cut back, 7 bases at V and 0 bases at J, with 13 bases in the middle. Germline V gives CDR1 SEHNR, CDR2 FQNEAQ (reference sequence). The CDR3 spans 15 residues. This CDR3 is CASKPAGNSYNEQFF. The CDR3 DNA is TGTGCCAGCAAGCCCGCGGGGAACTCCTACAATGAGCAGTTCTTC. The full variable domain, with the rest looked up from reference TRBV7-9 and TRBJ2-1, is DTGVSQNPRHKITKRGQNVTFRCDPISEHNRLYWYRQTLGQGPEFLTYFQNEAQLEKSRLLSDRFSAERPKGSFSTLEIQRTEQGDSAMYLCASKPAGNSYNEQFFGPGTRLTVL.

The chain recombines TRBV6-6 with TRBJ2-7; D gene uncertain. Germline CDR1 is MNHNY and CDR2 is SVGAGI (reference sequence). This CDR3 comprises 13 residues. V was cut by 0 bases and J by 2 bases, with 5 bases left in between. CDR3 in DNA: TGTGCCAGCAGTTACTCGAAGGCCTACGAGCAGTACTTC. The encoded protein is CASSYSKAYEQYF.

V usage is TRBV4-3 and J usage is TRBJ1-2; 8 bases map to TRBD1. The CDR3 has 15 amino acids. V shed 3 bases, J shed 0 bases, and the junction held 3 bases outside the gene matches. Germline CDR1 and CDR2: LGHNA and YSLEER. CDR3 nucleotide sequence: TGCGCCAGCAGCCAGGACAGGGAAACTAACTATGGCTACACCTTC. Translated, it gives CASSQDRETNYGYTF.

The table lists this clone with a few counts. This chain links TRBV27 with TRBJ1-2, with TRBD1 as a possible D gene (6 bases). The length of the CDR3 is 12 residues. CDR1 MNHEY and CDR2 SMNVEV come from the germline V gene (reference sequence). With 6 bases removed from V and 7 bases from J, the gap between germline ends came to 12 bases. CDR3 coding DNA: TGTGCCAGCAGGAATGGGGGGCTTGGCTACACCTTC. It encodes CASRNGGLGYTF.

The chain combines TRBV5-5 with TRBJ2-3, with no clear D. The CDR3 is 15 amino acids. V was cut by 0 bases and J by 0 bases, with 8 bases left in between. CDR1 SGHKS and CDR2 YYEKEE come from the germline V gene (reference sequence). The CDR3 here is CASSLGVTSTDTQYF. The CDR3 DNA follows: TGTGCCAGCAGCTTGGGGGTTACTAGCACAGATACGCAGTATTTT.

The V call is TRBV19, the J call TRBJ1-5; possible D gene TRBD1, 5 bases. The CDR3 is 15 amino acids. Trimming left V 6 bases short and J 0 bases short, with 12 bases between. CDR1 and CDR2 from the germline V gene are LNHDA and SQIVND (reference sequence). The CDR3 sequence: CASRRTMNSNQPQHF. The CDR3 bases are TGTGCCAGTAGGAGGACAATGAATAGCAATCAGCCCCAGCATTTT.

J is TRBJ2-1 and V is TRBV12-5; a possible D gene is TRBD2 (6 bases). With 4 bases removed from V and 1 base from J, the gap between germline ends came to 11 bases. The CDR3 totals 15 residues. Germline V gene lookup returns CDR1 LGHNT and CDR2 FRNRAP. CDR3 sequence: CASGSGAGSYNEQFF. Here the CDR3 DNA reads TGTGCTAGTGGTTCCGGAGCGGGTTCCTACAATGAGCAGTTCTTC.

The gene calls are TRBV12-5 and TRBJ2-7; D may be TRBD2 (6 bases). V lost 6 bases and J 0 bases, leaving 15 bases between the germline ends. Germline V gives CDR1 LGHNT, CDR2 FRNRAP. The CDR3 spans 15 residues. CDR3 protein: CASGPQGGVSYEQYF. The CDR3 coding sequence is TGTGCTAGTGGACCCCAGGGCGGGGTCTCCTACGAGCAGTACTTC.

This clone was seen more than once but under ten times. The V and J genes are TRBV9 and TRBJ2-7; a possible D gene is TRBD2 (6 bases). V was clipped by 1 base and J by 0 bases, with 8 bases between them. The CDR3 sequence is 14 residues long. Per germline, CDR1 SGDLS and CDR2 YYNGEE. CDR3 sequence reads: CASSVSGGSYEQYF. As DNA, the CDR3 is TGTGCCAGCAGCGTATCCGGGGGCTCCTACGAGCAGTACTTC.

The genes are TRBV6-5 and TRBJ1-5; D remains unclear. The CDR3 runs to 15 residues. Germline values: CDR1 MNHEY, CDR2 SVGAGI. Trimming stripped 2 bases from V and 0 bases from J, with 8 bases between. The CDR3, as DNA: TGTGCCAGCAGTTACCGGAGGGATAGCAATCAGCCCCAGCATTTT. Translation: CASSYRRDSNQPQHF.